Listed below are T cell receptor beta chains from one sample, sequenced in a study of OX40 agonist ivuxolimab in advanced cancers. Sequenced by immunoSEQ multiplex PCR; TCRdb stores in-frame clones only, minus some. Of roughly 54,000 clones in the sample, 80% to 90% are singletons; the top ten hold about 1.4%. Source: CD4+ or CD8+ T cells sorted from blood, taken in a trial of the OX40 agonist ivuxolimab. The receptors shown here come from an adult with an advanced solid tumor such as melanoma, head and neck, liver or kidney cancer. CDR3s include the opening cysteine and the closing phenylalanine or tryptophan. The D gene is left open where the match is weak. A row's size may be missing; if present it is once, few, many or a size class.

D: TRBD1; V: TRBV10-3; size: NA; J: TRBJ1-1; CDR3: CASRPDRRNTEAFF; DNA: TGTGCCTCCCGTCCGGACAGGAGGAACACTGAAGCTTTCTTT
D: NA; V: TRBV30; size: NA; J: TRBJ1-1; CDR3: CAWSVRAPNTEAFF; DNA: TGTGCCTGGAGTGTACGGGCACCGAACACTGAAGCTTTCTTT
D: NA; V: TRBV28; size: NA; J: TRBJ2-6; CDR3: CASALALASGANVLTF; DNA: TGTGCCAGTGCCCTAGCACTAGCCTCTGGGGCCAACGTCCTGACTTTC
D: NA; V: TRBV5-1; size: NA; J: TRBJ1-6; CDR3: CASSLGPNNSPLHF; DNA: TGCGCCAGCAGCTTGGGACCGAACAATTCACCCCTCCACTTT
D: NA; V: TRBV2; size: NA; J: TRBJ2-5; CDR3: CASSDRFDQETQYF; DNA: TGTGCCAGCAGTGACCGGTTTGACCAAGAGACCCAGTACTTC
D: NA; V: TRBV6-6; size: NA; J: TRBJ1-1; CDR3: CASSYEGRDTEAFF; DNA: TGTGCCAGCAGTTACGAGGGAAGAGACACTGAAGCTTTCTTT
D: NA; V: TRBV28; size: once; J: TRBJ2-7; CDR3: CASIGLGDEQYF; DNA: TGTGCCAGCATTGGCCTCGGGGACGAGCAGTACTTC
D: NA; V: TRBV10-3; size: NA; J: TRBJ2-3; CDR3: CAISKGGQTSTDTQYF; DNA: TGTGCCATCAGTAAGGGAGGACAGACTAGCACAGATACGCAGTATTTT
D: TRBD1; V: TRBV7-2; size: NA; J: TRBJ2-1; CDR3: CASSLEGTGNEQFF; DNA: TGTGCCAGCAGCTTAGAGGGGACAGGCAATGAGCAGTTCTTC
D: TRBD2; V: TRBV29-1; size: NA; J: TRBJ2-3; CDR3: CSVEDWRGAPDTQYF; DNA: TGCAGCGTTGAAGATTGGCGGGGGGCCCCAGATACGCAGTATTTT
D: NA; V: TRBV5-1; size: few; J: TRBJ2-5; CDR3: CASSLDRYQETQYF; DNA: TGCGCCAGCAGCTTAGACAGGTACCAAGAGACCCAGTACTTC
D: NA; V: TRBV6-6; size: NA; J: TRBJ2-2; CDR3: CASSLDFTGELFF; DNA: TGTGCCAGCAGCCTGGACTTCACCGGGGAGCTGTTTTTT
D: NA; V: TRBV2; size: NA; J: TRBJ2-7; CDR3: CASINRDERSEQYF; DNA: TGTGCCAGCATTAACCGGGACGAGCGCTCCGAGCAGTACTTC
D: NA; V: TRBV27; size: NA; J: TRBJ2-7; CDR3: CASRRGTANSYEQYF; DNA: TGTGCCAGCAGACGAGGGACGGCCAATTCCTACGAGCAGTACTTC
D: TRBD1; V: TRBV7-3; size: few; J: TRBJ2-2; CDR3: CASSSGQAGELFF; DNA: TGTGCCAGCAGCTCTGGACAGGCCGGGGAGCTGTTTTTT
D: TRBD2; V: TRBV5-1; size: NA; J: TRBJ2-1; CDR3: CASSPRASGSYNEQFF; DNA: TGCGCCAGCAGCCCTCGTGCTAGCGGGTCCTACAATGAGCAGTTCTTC
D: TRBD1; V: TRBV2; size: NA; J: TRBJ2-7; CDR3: CASSGAQGYGEQYF; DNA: TGTGCCAGCAGTGGTGCACAGGGGTACGGGGAGCAGTACTTC
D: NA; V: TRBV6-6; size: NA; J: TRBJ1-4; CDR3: CASRGSNEKLFF; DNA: TGTGCCAGTAGGGGGTCTAATGAAAAACTGTTTTTT
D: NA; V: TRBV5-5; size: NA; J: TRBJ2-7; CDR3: CASSGGPLVYEQYF; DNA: TGTGCCAGCAGCGGGGGCCCACTTGTGTACGAGCAGTACTTC
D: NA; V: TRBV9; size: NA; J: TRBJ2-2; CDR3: CASSPRDTGELFF; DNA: TGTGCCAGCAGCCCCCGTGACACCGGGGAGCTGTTTTTT